This T cell receptor beta chain was recovered during a study of shared T cell receptors in the human thymus. This CDR3 is 14 amino acids long. V was pared by 7 bases and J by 2 bases, with 13 bases between. Germline V CDR1 and CDR2: SNHLY, FYNNEI. Generated by immunoSEQ multiplex PCR, the TCRdb table keeps only in-frame clones and is missing some. The table lists about 730,000 clones, approximately 85% of them singletons. A further study also used this sample, focusing on human thymus T cells. That source notes: Resected material from corrective heart surgery provided the thymus tissue analysed. Thymic repertoires of unrelated individuals were reported in related research to overlap highly.

The chain couples TRBV2 to TRBJ2-3; no firm D call. The TCR was taken from a girl under three years old with a congenital heart defect. The sequenced sample was thymocytes. For the CDR3, the DNA is TGTGCCAGCAATAGCTTACGAGACACAGATACGCAGTATTTT. Translation: CASNSLRDTDTQYF.